This T cell receptor beta chain was captured in a study of blood T cell repertoires in COVID-19. Overall study context: Specimens from acute and convalescent COVID-19 originated in the United States, Italy and Spain. PBMCs, B-cell-depleted T cells, or T cells were the source of the cDNA or gDNA that made up the material.

CDR3 size: 17 residues. In germline, CDR1 is SGHNT, CDR2 YYREEE (reference sequence). V gave up 6 bases and J gave up 10 bases; unmatched junction bases: 14. In the source study's methods: Scientists estimated how many nucleated cells there were by amplifying reference gene primers. Clones were sequenced by immunoSEQ multiplex PCR, and TCRdb holds only the in-frame ones, with some missing. V, J and clone size reflect that table, while D and trimming were determined from the DNA. The sample has 200,000 to 250,000 clones, about four fifths seen once. The origin of this receptor is a man aged 80 or over with acute or convalescent COVID-19. The V call is TRBV5-4, the J call TRBJ1-6; TRBD1 matches 12 bases. Sequencing was done on a sample of peripheral blood. The CDR3 loop reads CASTPVSGQGAGSPLHF. CDR3 nucleotide sequence: TGTGCCAGCACCCCCGTCTCGGGACAGGGGGCGGGGTCACCCCTCCACTTT.